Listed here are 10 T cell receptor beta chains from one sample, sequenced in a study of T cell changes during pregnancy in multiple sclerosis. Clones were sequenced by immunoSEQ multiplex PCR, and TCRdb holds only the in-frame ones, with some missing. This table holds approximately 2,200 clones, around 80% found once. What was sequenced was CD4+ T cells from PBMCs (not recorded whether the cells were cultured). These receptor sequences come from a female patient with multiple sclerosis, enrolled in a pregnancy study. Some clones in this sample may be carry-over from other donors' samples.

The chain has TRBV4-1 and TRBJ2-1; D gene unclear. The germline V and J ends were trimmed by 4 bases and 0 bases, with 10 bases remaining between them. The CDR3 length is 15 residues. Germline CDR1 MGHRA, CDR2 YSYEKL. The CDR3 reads CASSRGVSSYNEQFF. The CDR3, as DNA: TGCGCCAGCAGCCGGGGTGTGAGCTCCTACAATGAGCAGTTCTTC.

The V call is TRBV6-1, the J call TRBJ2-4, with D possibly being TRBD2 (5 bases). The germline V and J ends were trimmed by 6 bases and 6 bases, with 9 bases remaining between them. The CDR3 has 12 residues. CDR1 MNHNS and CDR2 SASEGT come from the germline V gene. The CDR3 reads CASRPGGNIQYF. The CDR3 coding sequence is TGTGCCAGCAGGCCAGGAGGAAACATTCAGTACTTC.

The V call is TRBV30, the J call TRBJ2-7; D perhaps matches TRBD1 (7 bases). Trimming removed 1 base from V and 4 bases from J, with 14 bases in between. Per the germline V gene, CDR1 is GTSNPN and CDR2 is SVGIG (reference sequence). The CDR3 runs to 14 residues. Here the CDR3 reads CAWSAKAGGYEQYF. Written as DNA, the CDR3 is TGTGCCTGGAGTGCGAAGGCAGGGGGGTACGAGCAGTACTTC.

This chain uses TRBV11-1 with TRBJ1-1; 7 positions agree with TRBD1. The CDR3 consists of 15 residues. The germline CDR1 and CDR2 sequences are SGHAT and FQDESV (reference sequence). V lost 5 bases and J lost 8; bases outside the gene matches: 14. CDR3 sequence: CASSLGQRRWAEAFF. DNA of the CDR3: TGTGCCAGCAGCCTGGGACAGCGAAGATGGGCGGAAGCTTTCTTT.

CDR3 amino acids: CASSLMTSPTEAFF. Written as DNA, the CDR3 is TGTGCCAGCAGTTTAATGACATCCCCTACTGAAGCTTTCTTT. The chain couples TRBV6-6 to TRBJ1-1; D gene ambiguous. This CDR3 contains 14 residues. Germline assignment: CDR1 MNHNY and CDR2 SVGAGI (reference sequence). V lost 4 bases, J lost 5 bases, and 14 bases lay in between.

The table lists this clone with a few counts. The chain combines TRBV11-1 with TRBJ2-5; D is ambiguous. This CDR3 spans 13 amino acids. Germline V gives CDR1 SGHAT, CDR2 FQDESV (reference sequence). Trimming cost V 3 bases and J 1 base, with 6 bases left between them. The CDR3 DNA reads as TGTGCCAGCAGCTTGTTACCCCAAGAGACCCAGTACTTC. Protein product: CASSLLPQETQYF.

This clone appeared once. Here the CDR3 reads CASSFGGIRTDTQYF. The CDR3 coding sequence is TGTGCCAGCAGCTTCGGCGGGATACGCACAGATACGCAGTATTTT. V is TRBV7-2 and J is TRBJ2-3, with D possibly TRBD2 on 6 matching bases. Germline V CDR1 and CDR2: SGHTA, FQGNSA. This CDR3 has 15 residues. Trimming left V 3 bases short and J 1 base short, with 11 bases between.

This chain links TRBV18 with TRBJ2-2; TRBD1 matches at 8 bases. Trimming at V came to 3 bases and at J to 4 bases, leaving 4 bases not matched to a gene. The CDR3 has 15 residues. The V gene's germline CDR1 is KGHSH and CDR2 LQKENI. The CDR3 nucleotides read TGTGCCAGCTCACCCGGCAGGGGGCGCACCGGGGAGCTGTTTTTT. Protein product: CASSPGRGRTGELFF. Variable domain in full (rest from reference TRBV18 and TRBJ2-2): NAGVMQNPRHLVRRRGQEARLRCSPMKGHSHVYWYRQLPEEGLKFMVYLQKENIIDESGMPKERFSAEFPKEGPSILRIQQVVRGDSAAYFCASSPGRGRTGELFFGEGSRLTVL.

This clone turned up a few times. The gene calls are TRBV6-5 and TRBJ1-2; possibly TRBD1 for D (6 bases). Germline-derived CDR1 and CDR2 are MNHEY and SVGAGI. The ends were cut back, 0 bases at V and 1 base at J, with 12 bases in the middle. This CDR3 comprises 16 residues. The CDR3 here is CASSYSGTPVNYGYTF. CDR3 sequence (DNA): TGTGCCAGCAGTTACTCCGGGACACCAGTTAACTATGGCTACACCTTC.

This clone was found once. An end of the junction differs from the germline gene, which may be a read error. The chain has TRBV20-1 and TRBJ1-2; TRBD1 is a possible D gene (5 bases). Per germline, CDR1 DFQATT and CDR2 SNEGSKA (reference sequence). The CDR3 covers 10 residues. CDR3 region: CSAQGAAGEF. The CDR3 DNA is TGCAGTGCTCAAGGGGCCGCCGGCGAGTTC.